The 18 T cell receptor beta chains given below trace back to one sample, sequenced in a study of T cell responses to AZD1222 COVID-19 vaccine. Clones were read by immunoSEQ multiplex PCR, and TCRdb kept only the in-frame ones, dropping some. Here the sample spans more than 60,000 clones, under 90% being singletons. The sequencing used peripheral blood, collected 28 days after the second AZD1222 dose. These receptors all stem from an adult who received the AZD1222 COVID-19 vaccine.

The V and J genes are TRBV25-1 and TRBJ2-5; tentatively, D is TRBD2 (5 bases). From germline, CDR1 is MGHDK and CDR2 SYGVNS. The CDR3 has 11 amino acids. V lost 3 bases, J lost 7 bases, and 6 bases lay in between. CDR3 coding DNA: TGTGCCAGCAGTGATCGGGGGACCCAGTACTTC. Protein sequence: CASSDRGTQYF.

V is TRBV7-9 and J is TRBJ2-7; D perhaps matches TRBD1 (6 bases). The CDR3 length is 16 residues. V lost 2 bases and J lost 2, with 16 bases in between. The V gene's germline CDR1 is SEHNR and CDR2 FQNEAQ (reference sequence). The CDR3 is CASSLLLTGGTYEQYF. CDR3 bases: TGTGCCAGCAGCTTACTTTTGACAGGAGGAACCTACGAGCAGTACTTC.

This clone has a single count. CDR3 residues: CASSKGQGASYEQYF. The DNA of the CDR3 is TGTGCCAGCAGCAAGGGACAGGGGGCCTCCTACGAGCAGTACTTC. The J gene is TRBJ2-7, the V gene TRBV7-2; 12 nucleotides match TRBD1. The CDR3 is 15 residues long. Germline CDR1 reads SGHTA; CDR2 reads FQGNSA. V was pared by 5 bases and J by 0 bases, with 2 bases of the junction left unmatched.

The V and J genes are TRBV29-1 and TRBJ1-1; TRBD1 is a possible D gene (5 bases). V lost 6 bases and J lost 0, with 14 bases in between. The V gene's germline CDR1 is SQVTM and CDR2 ANQGSEA. CDR3 length equals 14 residues. The CDR3 sequence: CSVRGSTVNTEAFF. CDR3 DNA: TGCAGCGTCCGGGGGTCGACGGTGAACACTGAAGCTTTCTTT.

The V call is TRBV28, the J call TRBJ2-3, with TRBD2 matching 8 bases. The V segment lost 10 bases and the J segment 1 base; nucleotides outside the gene matches: 7. CDR3 length: 14 residues. Germline-derived CDR1 and CDR2 are MDHEN and SYDVKM. DNA for the CDR3: TGTGCCACCGCGGGAGGTTTGGGCACAGATACGCAGTATTTT. This encodes CATAGGLGTDTQYF.

This chain connects TRBV6-5 to TRBJ2-2; 7 positions match TRBD1. The trim removed 7 bases at V and 7 bases at J, leaving 9 bases unmatched. The CDR3 length is 14 residues. Germline CDR1 and CDR2: MNHEY and SVGAGI. CDR3 coding DNA: TGTGCCAGCACCAGTCTGGCAGGGGGCGGGGAGCTGTTTTTT. Encoded protein: CASTSLAGGGELFF.

The rearrangement links TRBV27 to TRBJ1-1; 12 positions agree with TRBD1. CDR3 size: 14 residues. Germline CDR1 is MNHEY and CDR2 is SMNVEV (reference sequence). V trimming: 9 bases; J trimming: 1 base; junction bases outside the gene matches: 3. The CDR3 sequence: CASRDRGPNTEAFF. CDR3 nucleotides: TGTGCCAGTAGGGACAGGGGGCCGAACACTGAAGCTTTCTTT.

The chain employs TRBV23-1 and TRBJ1-2, with 11 bases that match TRBD1. TRBV23-1 is assigned to the ORF class and has an uncertain function. Trimming cost V 7 bases and J 3 bases; bases outside gene matches: 10. The CDR3 length is 16 residues. The CDR3 coding sequence is TGCGCCAGCACTCGGACAGGGGGCGCCCAGGACTATGGCTACACCTTC. Protein: CASTRTGGAQDYGYTF.

This sequence joins TRBV5-1 and TRBJ1-2, with 9 positions matching TRBD1. The V and J ends lost 3 bases and 5 bases, in that order; junction bases with no gene match: 5. The CDR3 loop spans 14 amino acids. CDR1 is SGHRS, CDR2 YFSETQ, per germline. CDR3 protein: CASSSTGTGYGYTF. The DNA for the CDR3 is TGCGCCAGCAGCTCGACCGGGACAGGGTATGGCTACACCTTC.

J is TRBJ1-4 and V is TRBV19, with D uncertain. Germline CDR1 is LNHDA and CDR2 is SQIVND (reference sequence). There are 15 residues in the CDR3. V shed 4 bases and J shed 0 bases, with 9 bases lying between them. The CDR3 here is CASSTGRSTNEKLFF. The CDR3 DNA reads TGTGCCAGTAGTACCGGTCGATCAACTAATGAAAAACTGTTTTTT.

The DNA of the CDR3 is TGTGCCAGTAGTATCGTGGGAGCATCAAGAAACATTCAGTACTTC. This gives the protein CASSIVGASRNIQYF. The chain joins TRBV19 to TRBJ2-4; a possible D gene is TRBD2 (5 bases). The V gene lost 3 bases and the J gene lost 6 bases, with 15 bases spanning the gap. Germline values: CDR1 LNHDA, CDR2 SQIVND (reference sequence). This CDR3 region has 15 residues.

This clone was seen a single time. The chain carries TRBV28 and TRBJ1-1; no clear D gene. Trimming took off 1 base at V and 2 bases at J, with 11 bases between the two ends. The CDR3 spans 15 residues. Germline V gene data show CDR1 as MDHEN and CDR2 as SYDVKM. CDR3 loop: CASSLSTRFNTEAFF. CDR3 DNA: TGTGCCAGCAGTTTATCCACGCGGTTCAACACTGAAGCTTTCTTT.

This chain links TRBV18 with TRBJ2-1, with 7 bases lining up with TRBD2. This CDR3 is built from 16 residues. CDR1 and CDR2 (germline): KGHSH, LQKENI. The trim removed 0 bases at V and 4 bases at J, leaving 6 bases unmatched. The CDR3 DNA follows: TGTGCCAGCTCACCACCGCCTAGCGGAGGTTACAATGAGCAGTTCTTC. Translated: CASSPPPSGGYNEQFF.

The rearrangement uses TRBV7-2 and TRBJ2-7; TRBD1 agrees at 7 bases. J lost 5 bases, V lost 1 base, and 8 bases had no gene match. Looked up from germline, CDR1 is SGHTA and CDR2 is FQGNSA. The CDR3 is made up of 15 amino acids. The CDR3: CASSLGRGGSDEQYF. CDR3 nucleotide sequence: TGTGCCAGCAGCTTAGGTCGAGGGGGCAGCGACGAGCAGTACTTC.

The chain couples TRBV5-5 to TRBJ1-1; D is ambiguous. CDR1 is SGHKS, CDR2 YYEKEE, per germline (reference sequence). CDR3 length: 15 amino acids. V lost 0 bases to trimming and J lost 5 bases, with 14 bases between them. The CDR3 spells CASSLDALFGTEAFF. In DNA, the CDR3 is TGTGCCAGCAGCTTGGACGCCTTATTTGGTACTGAAGCTTTCTTT.

This chain uses TRBV7-9 with TRBJ1-3; 7 bases line up with TRBD1. CDR3 length: 14 amino acids. Unmatched junction bases numbered 6, after V lost 4 bases and J lost 6 bases. Germline loops: CDR1 SEHNR, CDR2 FQNEAQ (reference sequence). The CDR3 region is CASSSTGWANTIYF. CDR3 bases: TGTGCCAGCAGCTCGACAGGGTGGGCAAACACCATATATTTT. Drawing the rest from reference TRBV7-9 and TRBJ1-3, the complete variable domain is DTGVSQNPRHKITKRGQNVTFRCDPISEHNRLYWYRQTLGQGPEFLTYFQNEAQLEKSRLLSDRFSAERPKGSFSTLEIQRTEQGDSAMYLCASSSTGWANTIYFGEGSWLTVV.

This chain connects TRBV27 to TRBJ2-5; D call uncertain. This CDR3 region has 13 residues. Trimming cost V 4 bases and J 4 bases, with 10 bases left between them. CDR1 is MNHEY, CDR2 SMNVEV, per germline (reference sequence). CDR3 nucleotides: TGTGCCAGCAGTTCGACCAGCTTAGAGACCCAGTACTTC. This translates into CASSSTSLETQYF.

CDR3 bases: TGTGCCAGCGCAGGCAGCTACAAACCTGAAGCTTTCTTT. Its protein product is CASAGSYKPEAFF. V is TRBV13 and J is TRBJ1-1; D is uncertain. The CDR3 length is 13 residues. V was pared by 8 bases and J by 6 bases, with 16 bases between. Germline V gene data show CDR1 as PRHDT and CDR2 as FYEKMQ (reference sequence).